The entry below gives a single TCR beta chain sequence along with its context. Its matching antigen is unknown. The sample originates from a study of Ad26.COV2.S vaccination and SARS-CoV-2 variants. Trimming cost V 1 base and J 8 bases; bases outside gene matches: 2. The germline CDR1 and CDR2 sequences are SGHKS and YYEKEE (reference sequence). This CDR3 is built from 14 residues. Overall study results and limits: Quantification of TCR breadth and depth may have yielded underestimates of total T cell responses. It was found that vaccine and placebo recipients had similar non-spike TCR breadth. There was reportedly substantial breadth in spike-specific CD8+ and CD4+ T cell responses after vaccination. Vaccinees displayed broader spike-specific TCR repertoires than placebo recipients.

Sequencing was performed with immunoSEQ multiplex PCR; in TCRdb, only in-frame clones are kept and a portion is missing. In the table there are about 180,000 clones, approximately 90% of which are singletons. The gene calls are TRBV5-5 and TRBJ1-6; 8 bases map to TRBD1. This TCR was sampled from a human donor who had recovered from COVID-19. The sequences come from peripheral blood, collected after recovery from COVID-19. CDR3 amino acids: CASSLQGADSPLHF. Here the CDR3 DNA reads TGTGCCAGCAGCTTGCAGGGGGCGGATTCACCCCTCCACTTT.